This TCR beta chain was captured in a study of blood T cell repertoires in COVID-19. Whole-study context: In each case, the material was cDNA or gDNA derived from T cells, B-cell-depleted T cells, or PBMCs.

V was clipped by 5 bases and J by 1 base, with 18 bases between them. This CDR3 region has 16 residues. The germline gives CDR1 LNHDA, CDR2 SQIVND (reference sequence). Per the original methods: Estimation of nucleated cell counts was performed using reference gene primer amplification. Assay: immunoSEQ multiplex PCR; the TCRdb copy retains only in-frame clones and omits some. The DNA was the basis for D and trimming; V, J and clone size are from that table. Of fewer than 200,000 clones in the sample, about 86% were seen once. The receptor was derived from a man in his 70s with active or convalescent COVID-19. Source material: peripheral blood. The V call is TRBV19, the J call TRBJ2-7, with D possibly being TRBD1 (5 bases). The CDR3 loop reads CASSSHNRRNSYEQYF. The CDR3 DNA reads as TGTGCCAGTAGTTCCCACAACAGGAGAAATTCCTACGAGCAGTACTTC.